A selection of T cell receptor beta chains follows, all from one sample in a study of T cell responses to AZD1222 COVID-19 vaccine. Here immunoSEQ multiplex PCR was the method, and the copy in TCRdb shows in-frame clones only, minus some. The sample has approximately 160,000 clones, 94% seen once. Sequencing was performed on peripheral blood, taken 28 days after the second AZD1222 dose. The receptors come from an adult who received the AZD1222 COVID-19 vaccine. CDR3s include the opening cysteine and the closing phenylalanine or tryptophan.

j_call v_call cdr3_aa
TRBJ2-7 TRBV5-5 CASSLAQGWEQYF
TRBJ2-7 TRBV2 CASSNEYEQYF
TRBJ2-5 TRBV7-3 CASSSQETQYF
TRBJ2-1 TRBV5-6 CASSLWRARGNEQFF
TRBJ2-7 TRBV7-9 CASSGRTSYEQYF
TRBJ1-5 TRBV6-5 CASRQGGGQPQHF
TRBJ1-2 TRBV28 CASSRTQGANYGYTF
TRBJ2-1 TRBV7-3 CASSLVGTGEQFF
TRBJ1-2 TRBV28 CASSEGEVYGYTF
TRBJ2-5 TRBV19 CASSTDRGQVGETQYF
TRBJ1-1 TRBV19 CASTRGGIRTEAFF
TRBJ1-3 TRBV29-1 CSVSGGTSGNTIYF
TRBJ2-7 TRBV27 CASSKLGSHEQYF
TRBJ1-2 TRBV3-1/TRBV3-2 CASSQDRGFYGYTF
TRBJ2-3 TRBV2 CASSELAGGVDTQYF
TRBJ2-3 TRBV10-2 CASVRAQGVGTDTQYF
TRBJ1-2 TRBV7-8 CASSSGLGVYGYTF
TRBJ2-2 TRBV28 CASSTSGPTWELFF
TRBJ1-4 TRBV23-1 CASSQSPPRTRNEKLFF
TRBJ1-2 TRBV30 CAWRPPPRSRGYGYTF
TRBJ1-1 TRBV2 CASCRDIRIGSEAFF
TRBJ2-5 TRBV9 CASSLTGQQETQYF
TRBJ1-1 TRBV27 CASTSGGWANTEAFF
TRBJ2-5 TRBV7-2 CASSLAGWQETQYF
TRBJ2-4 TRBV5-1 CASSRIIGAKNIQYF